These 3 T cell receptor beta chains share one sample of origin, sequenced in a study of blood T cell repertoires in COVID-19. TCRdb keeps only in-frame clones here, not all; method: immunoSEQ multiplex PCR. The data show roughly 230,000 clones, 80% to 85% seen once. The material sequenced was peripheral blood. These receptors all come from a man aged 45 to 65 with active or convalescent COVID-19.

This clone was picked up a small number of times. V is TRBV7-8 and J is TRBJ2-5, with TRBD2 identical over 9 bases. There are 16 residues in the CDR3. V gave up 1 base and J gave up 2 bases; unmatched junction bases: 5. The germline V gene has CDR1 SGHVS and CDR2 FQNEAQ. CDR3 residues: CASSLVPTSGQETQYF. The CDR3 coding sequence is TGTGCCAGCAGCTTAGTCCCGACTAGCGGACAAGAGACCCAGTACTTC.

CDR3 in amino acids: CASSLGGAGTQYF. CDR3 coding DNA: TGTGCCAGCAGTTTGGGGGGGGCCGGTACCCAGTACTTC. This chain joins TRBV28 and TRBJ2-5; the D gene is possibly TRBD2 (7 bases). The CDR3 spans 13 residues. The germline gives CDR1 MDHEN, CDR2 SYDVKM. Trimming left V 3 bases short and J 8 bases short, with 13 bases between.

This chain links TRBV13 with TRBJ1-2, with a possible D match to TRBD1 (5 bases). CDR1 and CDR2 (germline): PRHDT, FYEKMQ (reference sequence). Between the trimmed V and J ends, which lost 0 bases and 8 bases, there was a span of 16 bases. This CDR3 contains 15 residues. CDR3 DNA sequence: TGTGCCAGCAGCTTAGGTAGCGGGACTAAGTACGGCTACACCTTC. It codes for CASSLGSGTKYGYTF. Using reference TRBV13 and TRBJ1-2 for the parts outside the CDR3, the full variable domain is AAGVIQSPRHLIKEKRETATLKCYPIPRHDTVYWYQQGPGQDPQFLISFYEKMQSDKGSIPDRFSAQQFSDYHSELNMSSLELGDSALYFCASSLGSGTKYGYTFGSGTRLTVV.